The 27 T cell receptor beta chains presented below share a single source sample, sequenced in a study of cytomegalovirus exposure and HLA in healthy donors. The study ran its PCR with 60 Vbeta and 13 Jbeta primers. The method was immunoSEQ multiplex PCR; TCRdb's version includes in-frame clones alone and lacks a portion of them. The profile covers some 83,000 clones, with about four fifths appearing a single time and 4% to 4.5% taken by the ten largest. Sequencing was carried out using PBMCs. Receptors originate from a man between 60 and 75 years old in good health and CMV-seronegative.

This clone was counted between two and nine times. The chain combines TRBV28 with TRBJ1-2; D call uncertain. The ends were cut back, 3 bases at V and 2 bases at J, with 10 bases in the middle. The germline V gene encodes CDR1 MDHEN and CDR2 SYDVKM. This CDR3 contains 14 residues. For the CDR3, the DNA is TGTGCCAGCAGTTTTGGATCGGGAAACTATGGCTACACCTTC. The encoded protein is CASSFGSGNYGYTF.

This chain uses TRBV7-9 with TRBJ2-3; TRBD2 matches 9 bases. The CDR3 is made up of 15 amino acids. Unmatched junction bases numbered 8, after V lost 6 bases and J lost 4 bases. Germline loops: CDR1 SEHNR, CDR2 FQNEAQ (reference sequence). The DNA for the CDR3 is TGTGCCAGCAGGTCGCGTGCGGGGGGGCCAGATACGCAGTATTTT. Protein: CASRSRAGGPDTQYF.

This chain uses TRBV18 with TRBJ1-2, with D possibly TRBD1 on 6 matching bases. With 5 bases removed from V and 2 bases from J, the gap between germline ends came to 12 bases. Germline lookup yields CDR1 KGHSH and CDR2 LQKENI. CDR3 length: 14 residues. The CDR3 sequence is CASSADSGNYGYTF. Written as DNA, the CDR3 is TGTGCCAGCTCAGCGGACAGCGGCAACTATGGCTACACCTTC.

The gene calls are TRBV29-1 and TRBJ1-2; D is undetermined. CDR1 is SQVTM, CDR2 ANQGSEA, per germline. The CDR3 covers 13 residues. Trimming pared 6 bases from V and 8 bases from J, leaving 19 bases between. CDR3 region: CSVEAGFGLGYTF. The CDR3 coding sequence is TGCAGCGTCGAGGCGGGGTTTGGTTTGGGCTACACCTTC.

The rearrangement links TRBV4-1 to TRBJ1-1; D remains unclear. CDR3 size: 15 residues. The ends were cut back, 2 bases at V and 3 bases at J, with 13 bases in the middle. Germline CDR1 is MGHRA and CDR2 is YSYEKL. The CDR3 reads CASSQLFPGYTEAFF. The CDR3 DNA reads as TGCGCCAGCAGCCAATTATTCCCAGGCTACACTGAAGCTTTCTTT.

The table lists this clone with a few counts. The V and J genes are TRBV9 and TRBJ2-1; TRBD2 agrees at 8 bases. Germline CDR1 and CDR2: SGDLS and YYNGEE. V dropped 0 bases and J dropped 4; count of bases not matched to a gene: 9. This CDR3 has 17 residues. The DNA of the CDR3 is TGTGCCAGCAGCGTAGCTTTGTCGGGGGGGAAGTACAATGAGCAGTTCTTC. As protein: CASSVALSGGKYNEQFF.

V and J are TRBV13 and TRBJ2-7; TRBD1 matches 9 bases. V shed 4 bases and J 3 bases; nucleotides not matched to a gene: 7. Per the germline V gene, CDR1 is PRHDT and CDR2 is FYEKMQ (reference sequence). The CDR3 length is 15 residues. This CDR3 is CASSSRDRAGYEQYF. The CDR3 DNA sequence: TGTGCCAGCAGCTCCAGGGACAGGGCCGGCTACGAGCAGTACTTC.

The rearrangement uses TRBV5-4 and TRBJ2-5; a weak D match, TRBD2 (5 bases). The CDR3 length is 15 residues. V lost 2 bases to trimming and J lost 5 bases, with 16 bases between them. The germline V gene has CDR1 SGHNT and CDR2 YYREEE (reference sequence). The chain's CDR3 is CASSFAPASGETQYF. The DNA of the CDR3 is TGTGCCAGCAGCTTTGCCCCGGCCTCGGGGGAGACCCAGTACTTC.

As DNA, the CDR3 is TGTGCCTGGAGTGAGGAACTAGCGGGGGGCCCCAAAAACATTCAGTACTTC. This sequence encodes CAWSEELAGGPKNIQYF. The V gene is TRBV30, the J gene TRBJ2-4; 12 nucleotides align to TRBD2. Unmatched junction bases numbered 6, after V lost 1 base and J lost 2 bases. The CDR3 has 17 amino acids. Germline assignment: CDR1 GTSNPN and CDR2 SVGIG (reference sequence).

The chain couples TRBV27 to TRBJ2-1; weak D call: TRBD2 (6 bases). The length of the CDR3 is 16 residues. The V gene's germline CDR1 is MNHEY and CDR2 SMNVEV (reference sequence). V lost 6 bases to trimming and J lost 7 bases, with 22 bases between them. The CDR3 sequence is CASRGRGLSLENEQFF. Written as DNA, the CDR3 is TGTGCCAGCAGAGGCCGGGGACTGAGCCTGGAAAATGAGCAGTTCTTC.

This chain connects TRBV5-1 to TRBJ2-7, with 9 bases lining up with TRBD2. V dropped 2 bases and J dropped 12; count of bases not matched to a gene: 12. Germline assignment: CDR1 SGHRS and CDR2 YFSETQ. The CDR3 is 14 residues long. This CDR3 reads CASSFDERGVPGYF. The CDR3 coding sequence is TGCGCCAGCAGCTTCGACGAGCGGGGGGTGCCCGGGTACTTC.

The J gene is TRBJ2-5, the V gene TRBV4-1, with D possibly being TRBD1 (5 bases). CDR3 length: 13 residues. The germline V gene encodes CDR1 MGHRA and CDR2 YSYEKL. Trimming stripped 4 bases from V and 5 bases from J, with 11 bases between. CDR3 bases: TGCGCCAGCAGCCTTACAGGTGGCGAGACCCAGTACTTC. It yields the protein CASSLTGGETQYF.

This chain uses TRBV5-6 with TRBJ2-5; D remains unclear. Trimming took 0 bases from V and 5 from J, leaving 5 bases between them. The CDR3 runs 12 residues. CDR1 and CDR2 (germline): SGHDT, YYEEEE. The CDR3 nucleotides are TGTGCCAGCAGCTTGGCCGGGGAGACCCAGTACTTC. It is translated as CASSLAGETQYF.

The chain joins TRBV5-6 to TRBJ2-7; 8 positions agree with TRBD1. Germline V gene data show CDR1 as SGHDT and CDR2 as YYEEEE. The trim removed 3 bases at V and 6 bases at J, leaving 8 bases unmatched. This CDR3 is 14 amino acids long. CDR3 in amino acids: CASSSGTGIFEQYF. In DNA form, the CDR3 reads TGTGCCAGCAGCTCCGGGACAGGTATATTCGAGCAGTACTTC.

This clone showed up many times. The chain combines TRBV19 with TRBJ1-1; 11 nucleotides agree with TRBD1. Germline V CDR1 and CDR2: LNHDA, SQIVND (reference sequence). J was trimmed by 1 base and V by 6 bases; bases with no gene match: 4. The CDR3 has 15 residues. The CDR3 DNA reads as TGTGCCAGTAGGGACAGGGGGCGGGAGAACACTGAAGCTTTCTTT. Protein: CASRDRGRENTEAFF. Using reference TRBV19 and TRBJ1-1 for the parts outside the CDR3, the full variable domain is DGGITQSPKYLFRKEGQNVTLSCEQNLNHDAMYWYRQDPGQGLRLIYYSQIVNDFQKGDIAEGYSVSREKKESFPLTVTSAQKNPTAFYLCASRDRGRENTEAFFGQGTRLTVV.

This clone was counted only a few times. The chain has TRBV6-6 and TRBJ1-2, with a tentative D call TRBD1 (6 bases). This CDR3 is 15 amino acids long. Between the trimmed V and J ends, which lost 5 bases and 2 bases, there was a span of 15 bases. Per the germline V gene, CDR1 is MNHNY and CDR2 is SVGAGI (reference sequence). This chain's CDR3 is CASSREGGPNYGYTF. CDR3 in DNA: TGTGCCAGCAGTCGGGAGGGGGGCCCAAACTATGGCTACACCTTC.

CDR3 DNA sequence: TGTGCCAGCAGTAATAGCGGAAACTCCTACAATGAGCAGTTCTTC. Its translation is CASSNSGNSYNEQFF. The V gene is TRBV6-6, the J gene TRBJ2-1, with D possibly TRBD2 on 6 matching bases. Between the trimmed V and J ends, which lost 5 bases and 0 bases, there was a span of 11 bases. The CDR3 is made up of 15 amino acids. CDR1 is MNHNY and CDR2 is SVGAGI in the germline V gene (reference sequence).

The rearrangement links TRBV30 to TRBJ1-1, with D possibly TRBD1 on 6 matching bases. This CDR3 has 14 residues. Germline loops: CDR1 GTSNPN, CDR2 SVGIG (reference sequence). The V end lost 2 bases, the J end lost 3 bases, and 13 bases lay between the germline ends. The CDR3 here is CAWSRGTLDTEAFF. CDR3 bases: TGTGCCTGGAGTAGGGGGACACTGGACACTGAAGCTTTCTTT. The entire variable domain, with the rest obtained from reference TRBV30 and TRBJ1-1, is as follows: SQTIHQWPATLVQPVGSPLSLECTVEGTSNPNLYWYRQAAGRGLQLLFYSVGIGQISSEVPQNLSASRPQDRQFILSSKKLLLSDSGFYLCAWSRGTLDTEAFFGQGTRLTVV.

The V and J genes are TRBV2 and TRBJ2-2; 8 positions match TRBD2. Germline-derived CDR1 and CDR2 are SNHLY and FYNNEI. This CDR3 comprises 13 residues. V shed 6 bases and J 7 bases; nucleotides not matched to a gene: 4. The CDR3 region is CASRDGRGGELFF. DNA of the CDR3: TGTGCCAGCAGGGACGGGAGGGGCGGGGAGCTGTTTTTT.

The rearrangement joins TRBV19 to TRBJ1-5, with TRBD1 matching 8 bases. V lost 7 bases, J lost 10 bases, and 6 bases stayed unmatched. The CDR3 runs 12 residues. Germline V gives CDR1 LNHDA, CDR2 SQIVND (reference sequence). The CDR3 region is CASNDRGYPQHF. CDR3 DNA: TGTGCCAGTAACGACAGGGGCTATCCCCAGCATTTT.

The chain combines TRBV6-5 with TRBJ2-3, with TRBD2 identical over 9 bases. The CDR3 covers 15 residues. In germline, CDR1 is MNHEY, CDR2 SVGAGI. J gave up 2 bases and V 8 bases, and 8 bases lay outside the gene matches. CDR3 residues: CASAGGALLTDTQYF. The CDR3, as DNA: TGTGCCAGCGCGGGGGGGGCCCTACTCACAGATACGCAGTATTTT.

The chain employs TRBV19 and TRBJ2-2, with D perhaps matching TRBD2 (6 bases). V was pared by 5 bases and J by 5 bases, with 12 bases between. Germline V gene data show CDR1 as LNHDA and CDR2 as SQIVND (reference sequence). This CDR3 spans 14 amino acids. This CDR3 is CASSPEAGTGELFF. For the CDR3, the DNA is TGTGCCAGTAGTCCAGAGGCGGGGACCGGGGAGCTGTTTTTT.

The CDR3: CASSQGRTGGEQYF. CDR3 in DNA: TGTGCCAGCAGCCAAGGGAGGACAGGGGGCGAGCAGTACTTC. The rearrangement links TRBV25-1 to TRBJ2-7; TRBD1 matches at 10 bases. Germline CDR1 is MGHDK and CDR2 is SYGVNS. J lost 6 bases, V lost 6 bases, and 8 bases had no gene match. CDR3 length equals 14 residues.

This clone was counted a few times. V and J are TRBV18 and TRBJ2-4; 8 bases are a match to TRBD2. CDR3 length: 14 amino acids. Germline CDR1 is KGHSH and CDR2 is LQKENI. V lost 9 bases to trimming and J lost 7 bases; unmatched junction nucleotides: 11. The CDR3 region is CASCSRGGRNIQYF. CDR3 DNA sequence: TGTGCCAGTTGCAGCCGGGGGGGGCGGAACATTCAGTACTTC.

The rearrangement uses TRBV6-5 and TRBJ1-4; maybe TRBD1 (6 bases). The germline V gene encodes CDR1 MNHEY and CDR2 SVGAGI. The V and J ends lost 5 bases and 7 bases respectively, with 17 bases between them. This CDR3 has 15 amino acids. DNA for the CDR3: TGTGCCAGCAGTGGGAGCGAGGAAGGGGGTGAAAAACTGTTTTTT. Protein: CASSGSEEGGEKLFF.

The J gene is TRBJ2-7, the V gene TRBV18; 11 bases align to TRBD1. V dropped 3 bases and J dropped 3; count of bases not matched to a gene: 4. The germline gives CDR1 KGHSH, CDR2 LQKENI. The CDR3 is 15 residues long. The CDR3 region is CASSPAGQGGYEQYF. CDR3 coding DNA: TGTGCCAGCTCACCCGCGGGACAGGGGGGCTACGAGCAGTACTTC.

This chain joins TRBV11-1 and TRBJ2-2; D unclear. Deletions cut 5 bases from V and 9 bases from J, with 7 bases between. Germline CDR1 is SGHAT and CDR2 is FQDESV (reference sequence). There are 11 residues in the CDR3. The CDR3 sequence is CASSAARELFF. CDR3 DNA: TGTGCCAGCAGCGCCGCGCGGGAGCTGTTTTTT.